The entry below gives a single T cell receptor beta chain sequence along with its context. This sample is part of a study of blood T cell repertoires in COVID-19. The assay was immunoSEQ multiplex PCR, and TCRdb's table has in-frame clones only and misses some. The table lists about 180,000 clones, approximately 86% of them singletons. Trimming cost V 0 bases and J 2 bases, with 8 bases left between them. Germline loops: CDR1 SGHTA, CDR2 FQGNSA. There are 14 residues in the CDR3. This chain joins TRBV7-2 and TRBJ2-7; weak D call: TRBD2 (6 bases). Sample: peripheral blood. The origin of this receptor is a woman aged 25 to 39 with active or convalescent COVID-19. The CDR3 nucleotides are TGTGCCAGCAGCTTAGCAGGGGAGGCCTACGAGCAGTACTTC. It specifies CASSLAGEAYEQYF.